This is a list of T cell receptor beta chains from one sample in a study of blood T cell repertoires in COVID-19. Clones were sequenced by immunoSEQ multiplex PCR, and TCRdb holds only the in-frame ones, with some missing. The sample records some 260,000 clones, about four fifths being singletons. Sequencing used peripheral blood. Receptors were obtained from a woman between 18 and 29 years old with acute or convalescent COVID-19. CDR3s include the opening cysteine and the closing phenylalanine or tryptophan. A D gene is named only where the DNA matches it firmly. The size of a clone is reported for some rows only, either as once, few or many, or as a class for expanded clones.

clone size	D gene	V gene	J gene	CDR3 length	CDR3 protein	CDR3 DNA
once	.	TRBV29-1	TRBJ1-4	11	CSVQVNEKLFF	TGCAGCGTCCAGGTTAATGAAAAACTGTTTTTT
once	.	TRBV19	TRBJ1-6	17	CASSLGRGSSYNSPLHF	TGTGCCAGTAGTTTGGGCAGGGGCAGCTCCTATAATTCACCCCTCCACTTT
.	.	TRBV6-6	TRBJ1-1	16	CASSYSSGGGHTEAFF	TGTGCCAGCAGTTACAGCAGTGGCGGTGGCCACACTGAAGCTTTCTTT
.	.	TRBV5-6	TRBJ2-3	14	CASTWLWRSDTQYF	TGTGCCAGCACGTGGCTCTGGAGATCAGATACGCAGTATTTT
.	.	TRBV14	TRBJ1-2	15	CASSQAGRFNYGYTF	TGTGCCAGCAGCCAAGCTGGCAGATTTAACTATGGCTACACCTTC
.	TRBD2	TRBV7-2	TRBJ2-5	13	CASRLAGEETQYF	TGTGCCAGCAGACTTGCGGGAGAAGAGACCCAGTACTTC
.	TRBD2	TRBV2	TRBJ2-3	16	CARGLAGAGATDTQYF	TGTGCCAGGGGACTAGCGGGAGCGGGGGCCACAGATACGCAGTATTTT
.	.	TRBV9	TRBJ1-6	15	CASSVGGHKNSPLHF	TGTGCCAGCAGCGTAGGGGGACACAAAAATTCACCCCTCCACTTT
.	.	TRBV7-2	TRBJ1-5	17	CASSTRGGGMSNQPQHF	TGTGCCAGCAGCACCCGAGGCGGGGGGATGAGCAATCAGCCCCAGCATTTT
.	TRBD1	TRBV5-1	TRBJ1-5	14	CASKQGYSNQPQHF	TGCGCCAGCAAACAGGGGTATAGCAATCAGCCCCAGCATTTT
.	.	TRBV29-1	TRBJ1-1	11	CSVARNTEAFF	TGCAGCGTTGCCCGGAACACTGAAGCTTTCTTT
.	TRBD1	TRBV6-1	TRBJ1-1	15	CASSDTGQMNTEAFF	TGTGCCAGCAGTGACACGGGACAGATGAACACTGAAGCTTTCTTT
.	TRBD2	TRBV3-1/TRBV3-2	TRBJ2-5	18	CASSQDPSGASGIRTQYF	TGTGCCAGCAGCCAAGATCCATCTGGGGCTAGCGGGATTCGGACCCAGTACTTC
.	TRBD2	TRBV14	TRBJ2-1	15	CASSNLAGAYNEQFF	TGTGCCAGCAGTAATCTAGCGGGGGCTTACAATGAGCAGTTCTTC
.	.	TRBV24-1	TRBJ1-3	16	CATGGRGIFSGNTIYF	TGTGCCACCGGTGGCAGGGGCATCTTCTCTGGAAACACCATATATTTT
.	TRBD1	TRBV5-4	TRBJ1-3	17	CASSLVGQGGSGNTIYF	TGTGCCAGCAGCTTGGTGGGACAGGGGGGCTCTGGAAACACCATATATTTT
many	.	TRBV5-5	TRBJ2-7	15	CASSLSGSEAYEQYF	TGTGCCAGCAGCTTGTCTGGTTCAGAGGCCTACGAGCAGTACTTC
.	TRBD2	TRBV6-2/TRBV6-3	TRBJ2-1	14	CASSSLAGGNEQFF	TGTGCCAGCAGTTCACTAGCGGGCGGTAATGAGCAGTTCTTC
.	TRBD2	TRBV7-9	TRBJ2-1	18	CASSFRLAGGPGPNEQFF	TGTGCCAGCAGCTTCAGGCTAGCGGGAGGGCCAGGGCCCAATGAGCAGTTCTTC
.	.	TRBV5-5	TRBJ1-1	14	CASSLGHSNTEAFF	TGTGCCAGCAGCTTGGGGCATTCGAACACTGAAGCTTTCTTT
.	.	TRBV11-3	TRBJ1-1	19	CASSLTPGGSRGDSTEAFF	TGTGCCAGCAGCTTAACCCCCGGGGGGAGTCGAGGTGATAGCACTGAAGCTTTCTTT